What follows is one T cell receptor (beta chain) and its context. Its antigen is not known. The sample is drawn from a study of cytomegalovirus exposure and HLA in healthy donors. V dropped 3 bases and J dropped 4; count of bases not matched to a gene: 4. CDR1 and CDR2 (germline): KGHSH, LQKENI. This CDR3 region has 14 residues. Produced via immunoSEQ multiplex PCR; TCRdb's table is partial and in-frame only. The sample holds approximately 54,000 clones, around nine tenths seen once. Overall study results and limits: A few chains linked to CMV were shown in vitro to be specific for CMV antigens. The listing of 160 or so TCR beta chains classed them as cytomegalovirus-associated. According to a later analysis, TCR clusters from the first cohort tended to co-occur in the 90 to 150 validation repertoires.

The sequenced sample was PBMCs. The receptor comes from a woman younger than 35 in good health and CMV-seropositive. V and J are TRBV18 and TRBJ1-1; TRBD1 aligns across 8 bases. For the CDR3, the DNA is TGTGCCAGCTCACCGGACAGGGTTGGCACTGAAGCTTTCTTT. Translation gives CASSPDRVGTEAFF.